This T cell receptor beta chain emerged from a study of T cell repertoires and HLA-DP antigens. Study-level information: Alloantigens: one with one groove difference and one with approximately ten differences versus self. Study-level points and caveats: The CD4+ repertoire was not split into naive and memory. Against one allele, clones undetected before culture averaged about 35%; against the other, 50% to 65%.

On this clone: The target antigen is unknown.

The table came from immunoSEQ multiplex PCR; TCRdb's copy has only in-frame clones and leaves some out. The sample yields about 73,000 clones, roughly 78% seen once. V lost 2 bases, J lost 7 bases, and 15 bases lay in between. Germline lookup yields CDR1 GTSNPN and CDR2 SVGIG (reference sequence). This CDR3 region has 14 residues. This receptor was taken from a man in his 60s in good health and CMV-seronegative. The chain couples TRBV30 to TRBJ1-5; a weak D match, TRBD1 (6 bases). Sequenced: CD4+ T cells from PBMCs. CDR3 DNA sequence: TGTGCCTGGAGTACGGGGGGGGCAGGGCAGCCCCAGCATTTT. Its protein product is CAWSTGGAGQPQHF.